Following are 9 T cell receptor beta chains from one sample sequenced in a study of STAT5B mutations in CD4+ large granular lymphocyte leukemia. Clones were read by immunoSEQ multiplex PCR, and TCRdb kept only the in-frame ones, dropping some. The sample lists around 50,000 clones; 80% to 85% were seen once. Input material: CD4+ T cells from blood buffy coats. Receptor source: a human donor in good health.

The J gene is TRBJ2-3, the V gene TRBV5-1, with TRBD2 as a possible D gene (5 bases). Trimming pared 1 base from V and 4 bases from J, leaving 22 bases between. The CDR3 runs to 18 residues. Germline values: CDR1 SGHRS, CDR2 YFSETQ. CDR3 amino acids: CASSLRGIRRGWADTQYF. The CDR3 DNA is TGCGCCAGCAGCTTGCGAGGGATAAGAAGAGGGTGGGCAGATACGCAGTATTTT.

The chain couples TRBV5-1 to TRBJ2-7; 8 bases line up with TRBD2. CDR1 and CDR2 (germline): SGHRS, YFSETQ. The length of the CDR3 is 15 residues. V dropped 1 base and J dropped 7; count of bases not matched to a gene: 10. The CDR3 coding sequence is TGCGCCAGCAGCTTGACGGGCGGGGGGCCGGGAGAGCAGTACTTC. Translation gives CASSLTGGGPGEQYF.

V and J are TRBV6-1 and TRBJ2-7; D ambiguous. Germline CDR1 and CDR2: MNHNS and SASEGT. CDR3 length: 13 amino acids. Trimming removed 3 bases from V and 3 bases from J, with 9 bases in between. CDR3 protein: CASSDQTYYEQYF. Here the CDR3 DNA reads TGTGCCAGCAGTGATCAGACATACTACGAGCAGTACTTC.

The CDR3 coding sequence is TGTGCCAGCAGCTTAGGGAAATCCAATCAGCCCCAGCATTTT. Its translation: CASSLGKSNQPQHF. The chain employs TRBV7-9 and TRBJ1-5; D gene unclear. The CDR3 runs to 14 residues. The germline V gene encodes CDR1 SEHNR and CDR2 FQNEAQ (reference sequence). V was shortened by 1 base and J by 3 bases, with 7 bases between the two germline ends. The whole variable domain, remainder taken from reference TRBV7-9 and TRBJ1-5, is DTGVSQNPRHKITKRGQNVTFRCDPISEHNRLYWYRQTLGQGPEFLTYFQNEAQLEKSRLLSDRFSAERPKGSFSTLEIQRTEQGDSAMYLCASSLGKSNQPQHFGDGTRLSIL.

This chain uses TRBV7-7 with TRBJ1-3; D remains unclear. V lost 5 bases, J lost 3 bases, and 8 bases lay in between. The germline CDR1 and CDR2 sequences are SSHAT and FNYEAQ (reference sequence). CDR3 length: 13 residues. The CDR3: CASSRGFGNTIYF. CDR3 in DNA: TGTGCCAGCAGCCGGGGATTTGGAAACACCATATATTTT.

The chain recombines TRBV6-1 with TRBJ2-1; 12 bases match TRBD2. Germline CDR1 and CDR2: MNHNS and SASEGT. The CDR3 has 14 residues. V trimming: 7 bases; J trimming: 6 bases; junction bases outside the gene matches: 4. Here the CDR3 reads CASTELAGGNEQFF. The CDR3 region has the DNA TGTGCCAGCACCGAACTAGCGGGGGGCAATGAGCAGTTCTTC.

The chain links TRBV28 to TRBJ2-7; TRBD2 matches at 11 bases. The CDR3 has 15 residues. Germline trimming cut 7 bases from V and 1 base from J; bases unmatched to any gene: 6. The germline CDR1 and CDR2 sequences are MDHEN and SYDVKM. CDR3 in DNA: TGTGCCAGCATCACCGGGACTAGCGGTTCCTACGAGCAGTACTTC. This gives the protein CASITGTSGSYEQYF. Full variable domain (outside the CDR3, taken from reference TRBV28 and TRBJ2-7): DVKVTQSSRYLVKRTGEKVFLECVQDMDHENMFWYRQDPGLGLRLIYFSYDVKMKEKGDIPEGYSVSREKKERFSLILESASTNQTSMYLCASITGTSGSYEQYFGPGTRLTVT.

The CDR3 DNA reads TGTGCCAGCAGTGATCTCGGGACAGCGAAAGAGACCCAGTACTTC. It translates to CASSDLGTAKETQYF. The chain combines TRBV2 with TRBJ2-5, with TRBD1 matching over 7 bases. This CDR3 region has 15 residues. The germline V gene encodes CDR1 SNHLY and CDR2 FYNNEI. J was trimmed by 3 bases and V by 3 bases; bases with no gene match: 7.

The V and J genes are TRBV2 and TRBJ2-5; either TRBD1 or TRBD2 may supply D (6 bases each). The V end lost 6 bases, the J end lost 4 bases, and 12 bases lay between the germline ends. Germline assignment: CDR1 SNHLY and CDR2 FYNNEI. The CDR3 sequence is 13 residues long. The CDR3, as DNA: TGTGCCAGCAGGAGGGGGGCGGGAGAGACCCAGTACTTC. It translates to CASRRGAGETQYF.